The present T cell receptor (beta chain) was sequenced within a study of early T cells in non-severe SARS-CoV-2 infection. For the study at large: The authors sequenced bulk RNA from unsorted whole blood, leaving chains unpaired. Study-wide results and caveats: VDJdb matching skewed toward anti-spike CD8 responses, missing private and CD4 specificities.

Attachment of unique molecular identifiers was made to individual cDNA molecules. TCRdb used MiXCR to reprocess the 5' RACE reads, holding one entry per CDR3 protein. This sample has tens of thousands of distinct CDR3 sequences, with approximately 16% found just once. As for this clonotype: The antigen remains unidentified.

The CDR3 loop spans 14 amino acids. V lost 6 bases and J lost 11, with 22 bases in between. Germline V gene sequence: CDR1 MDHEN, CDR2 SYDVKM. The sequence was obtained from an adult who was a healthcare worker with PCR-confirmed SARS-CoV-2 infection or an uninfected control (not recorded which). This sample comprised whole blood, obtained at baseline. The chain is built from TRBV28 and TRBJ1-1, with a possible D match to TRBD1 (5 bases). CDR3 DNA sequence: TGTGCCAGCAGAGCCGGGGACTTCTCCGGTGAGGCTTTCTTT. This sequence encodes CASRAGDFSGEAFF.